These 11 T cell receptor beta chains came from one sample sequenced in a study of shared clonotypes between healthy human individuals. Method: immunoSEQ multiplex PCR; TCRdb's copy keeps in-frame clones and lacks some. This repertoire shows approximately 710,000 clones, less than 95% found once; its top ten account for 34%. Sequenced sample: memory CD8+ T cells from PBMCs. As for subset: CD45RO+ cells pooled with CCR7-negative TemRA cells. The receptor set was obtained from a man in his late teens or twenties in good health. Some clones in this sample may be carry-over from other donors' samples.

The V gene is TRBV27, the J gene TRBJ2-7; maybe TRBD1 (6 bases). Trimming stripped 3 bases from V and 5 bases from J, with 17 bases between. The CDR3 has 15 residues. Germline CDR1 is MNHEY and CDR2 is SMNVEV (reference sequence). The DNA of the CDR3 is TGTGCCAGCAGTTTCATCCGGGACAATCATGACGAGCAGTACTTC. Translation: CASSFIRDNHDEQYF.

V gene TRBV6-5 combines with J gene TRBJ1-2; D remains unclear. CDR3 length: 11 amino acids. V lost 8 bases to trimming and J lost 4 bases, with 8 bases between them. Looked up from germline, CDR1 is MNHEY and CDR2 is SVGAGI. The CDR3, as DNA: TGTGCCAGCGGACGGACCTATGGCTACACCTTC. It encodes CASGRTYGYTF.

This clone was seen only a few times. At the DNA level, this CDR3 is encoded by other sequences in the same sample as well. The chain is built from TRBV6-5 and TRBJ2-2; no firm D call. CDR3 size: 14 residues. V was clipped by 0 bases and J by 5 bases, with 7 bases between them. Germline lookup yields CDR1 MNHEY and CDR2 SVGAGI. The CDR3 coding sequence is TGTGCCAGCAGTTACTCCGGGTATACCGGGGAGCTGTTTTTT. Protein: CASSYSGYTGELFF.

V usage is TRBV27 and J usage is TRBJ1-2; D ambiguous. Germline values: CDR1 MNHEY, CDR2 SMNVEV (reference sequence). V gave up 3 bases and J gave up 3 bases, with 11 bases separating them. This CDR3 has 14 amino acids. CDR3 in amino acids: CASSLAGSDYGYTF. For the CDR3, the DNA is TGTGCCAGCAGTTTGGCCGGGAGCGACTATGGCTACACCTTC.

This clone was detected only a few times. This chain connects TRBV6-5 to TRBJ2-2; no clear D gene. CDR3 size: 13 residues. Germline CDR1 reads MNHEY; CDR2 reads SVGAGI. Trimming shortened V by 5 bases and J by 5 bases, and 9 bases separated the two germline ends. CDR3 sequence (DNA): TGTGCCAGCAGTCTTACACAGACCGGGGAGCTGTTTTTT. This codes for CASSLTQTGELFF.

V is TRBV5-6 and J is TRBJ1-2; D not resolved. The germline gives CDR1 SGHDT, CDR2 YYEEEE. The CDR3 sequence is 13 residues long. The V gene lost 3 bases and the J gene lost 4 bases, with 10 bases spanning the gap. Here the CDR3 reads CASSSQSSYGYTF. The CDR3 DNA reads TGTGCCAGCAGCTCCCAGAGTAGCTATGGCTACACCTTC.

In its sample, this clone was seen once. V and J are TRBV29-1 and TRBJ1-3; weak D call: TRBD1 (6 bases). V lost 6 bases and J lost 0, with 12 bases in between. The germline gives CDR1 SQVTM, CDR2 ANQGSEA. The CDR3 consists of 14 residues. CDR3 bases: TGCAGCGTAATACAGGGAAACTCTGGAAACACCATATATTTT. It specifies CSVIQGNSGNTIYF. The whole variable domain, filled in from reference TRBV29-1 and TRBJ1-3, reads SAVISQKPSRDICQRGTSLTIQCQVDSQVTMMFWYRQQPGQSLTLIATANQGSEATYESGFVIDKFPISRPNLTFSTLTVSNMSPEDSSIYLCSVIQGNSGNTIYFGEGSWLTVV.

This chain uses TRBV10-3 with TRBJ2-1; 7 bases fit TRBD1. The CDR3 sequence is 15 residues long. Germline CDR1 ENHRY, CDR2 SYGVKD. After removal of 2 bases from V and 8 bases from J, the junction contained 9 bases not matched to a gene. CDR3 in amino acids: CAISEPGQLSDEQFF. The DNA of the CDR3 is TGTGCCATCAGTGAGCCGGGACAGCTGAGCGATGAGCAGTTCTTC.

This clone was seen more than once but under ten times. V and J are TRBV2 and TRBJ1-1; possibly TRBD1 for D (6 bases). Germline loops: CDR1 SNHLY, CDR2 FYNNEI. There are 12 residues in the CDR3. DNA for the CDR3: TGTCCCGTCATAGACACGGGGGCCTCGGCTTTCTTT. Translation gives CPVIDTGASAFF.

The rearrangement links TRBV13 to TRBJ2-4, with TRBD2 identical over 14 bases. V lost 5 bases to trimming and J lost 2 bases; unmatched junction nucleotides: 14. The CDR3 covers 20 residues. Germline CDR1 and CDR2: PRHDT and FYEKMQ (reference sequence). CDR3 coding DNA: TGTGCCAGCAGCCCCCGTGGAGGGACTAGCGGGAGCGCCACCAAAAACATTCAGTACTTC. As protein: CASSPRGGTSGSATKNIQYF.

This clone showed up just once. J is TRBJ2-1 and V is TRBV29-1; 10 bases match TRBD2. Germline lookup yields CDR1 SQVTM and CDR2 ANQGSEA. This CDR3 spans 16 amino acids. V was clipped by 7 bases and J by 0 bases; unmatched bases: 9. CDR3 residues: CSAWTSGGGSYNEQFF. The DNA for the CDR3 is TGCAGCGCCTGGACTAGCGGAGGCGGCTCCTACAATGAGCAGTTCTTC.